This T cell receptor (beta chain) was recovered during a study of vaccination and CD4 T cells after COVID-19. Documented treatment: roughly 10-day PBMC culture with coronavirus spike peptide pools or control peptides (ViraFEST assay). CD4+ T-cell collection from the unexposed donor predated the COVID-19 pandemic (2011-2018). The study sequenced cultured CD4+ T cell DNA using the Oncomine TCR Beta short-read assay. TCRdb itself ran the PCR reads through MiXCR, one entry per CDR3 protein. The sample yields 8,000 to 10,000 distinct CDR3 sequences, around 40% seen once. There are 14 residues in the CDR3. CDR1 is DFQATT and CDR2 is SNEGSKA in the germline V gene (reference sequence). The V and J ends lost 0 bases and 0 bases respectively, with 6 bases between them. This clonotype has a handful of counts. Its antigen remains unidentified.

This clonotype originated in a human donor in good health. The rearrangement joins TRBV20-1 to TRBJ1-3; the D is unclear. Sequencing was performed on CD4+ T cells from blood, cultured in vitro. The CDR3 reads CSARDPGSGNTIYF. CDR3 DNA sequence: TGCAGTGCTAGAGATCCGGGCTCTGGAAACACCATATATTTT.